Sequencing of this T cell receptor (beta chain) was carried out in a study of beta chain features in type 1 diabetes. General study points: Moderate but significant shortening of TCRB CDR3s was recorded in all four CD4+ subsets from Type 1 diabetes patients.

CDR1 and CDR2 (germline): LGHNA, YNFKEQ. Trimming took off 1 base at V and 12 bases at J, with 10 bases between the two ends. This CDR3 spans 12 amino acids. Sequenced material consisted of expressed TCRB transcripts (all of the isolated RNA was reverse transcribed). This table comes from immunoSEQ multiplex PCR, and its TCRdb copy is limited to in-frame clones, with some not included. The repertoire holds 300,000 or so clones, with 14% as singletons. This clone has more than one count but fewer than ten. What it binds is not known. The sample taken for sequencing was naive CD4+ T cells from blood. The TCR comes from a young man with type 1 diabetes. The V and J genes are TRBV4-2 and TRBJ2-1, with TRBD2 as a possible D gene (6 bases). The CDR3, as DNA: TGTGCCAGCAGCCAAGGGGGGAGGTTGCAGTTCTTC. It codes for CASSQGGRLQFF.